This is a list of T cell receptor beta chains from one sample in a study of vaccination and CD4 T cells after COVID-19. Their recognized antigens are unknown. TCRdb reprocessed the PCR reads with MiXCR, giving one entry per CDR3 protein. The table shows several thousand distinct CDR3 sequences, with 40% to 55% occurring only once. Material for sequencing was CD4+ T cells from blood, cultured in vitro. These receptors originate from a human donor in good health. Both conserved end residues are part of each CDR3. A D gene is named only where the DNA matches it firmly. Some rows mark clone size as missing; the rest say once, few, many or name a class of expanded clone.

.	TRBJ1-2	TRBV6-1	few	CATLRGGVDGYTF	TGTGCCACTTTAAGGGGGGGGGTCGATGGCTACACCTTC
TRBD2	TRBJ2-3	TRBV20-1	.	CSARVAGRNTDTQYF	TGCAGTGCTAGGGTAGCGGGGAGAAACACAGATACGCAGTATTTT
.	TRBJ1-2	TRBV11-1	.	CASSPTPGQLSNGYTF	TGTGCCAGCAGCCCCACCCCCGGACAGCTCTCGAATGGCTACACCTTC
.	TRBJ2-2	TRBV6-1	few	CASCHTGELFF	TGTGCCAGCTGCCACACCGGGGAGCTGTTTTTT
.	TRBJ1-5	TRBV6-1	.	CASTSLGPGDQPQHF	TGTGCCAGCACCTCCCTTGGTCCCGGGGATCAGCCCCAGCATTTT
.	TRBJ1-4	TRBV20-1	.	CSAMLANEKLFF	TGCAGTGCTATGCTCGCTAATGAAAAACTGTTTTTT
TRBD2	TRBJ2-5	TRBV6-5	.	CASSSIAGGGETQYF	TGTGCCAGCAGTTCTATAGCGGGGGGGGGAGAGACCCAGTACTTC
.	TRBJ1-5	TRBV19	.	CASRSDVRTQHF	TGTGCCAGTAGGAGCGATGTCAGAACCCAGCATTTT
TRBD1	TRBJ2-7	TRBV5-1	once	CASSFGSGGYEQYF	TGCGCCAGCAGCTTCGGGTCAGGGGGCTACGAGCAGTACTTC
.	TRBJ1-6	TRBV15	.	CATSRSRQGEHSPLHF	TGTGCCACCAGCAGATCTAGACAAGGGGAACATTCACCCCTCCACTTT
.	TRBJ1-2	TRBV7-9	.	CASSYEVNYGYTF	TGTGCCAGCAGCTACGAGGTTAACTATGGCTACACCTTC
.	TRBJ2-3	TRBV6-1	.	CATRTDGTSWYF	TGTGCCACCAGGACTGATGGGACCAGCTGGTATTTT
.	TRBJ1-6	TRBV6-2/TRBV6-3	.	CASSYASLPLHF	TGTGCCAGCAGTTACGCGTCGTTACCCCTCCACTTT
.	TRBJ1-2	TRBV11-2	.	CASSPILGGGGYTF	TGTGCCAGCAGCCCCATCTTGGGAGGAGGTGGCTACACCTTC
.	TRBJ2-7	TRBV5-1	.	CASSPDNSYEQYF	TGCGCCAGCAGCCCAGACAACTCCTACGAGCAGTACTTC
.	TRBJ2-5	TRBV20-1	few	CSARLTQETQYF	TGCAGTGCTAGACTGACACAAGAGACCCAGTACTTC
TRBD2	TRBJ2-3	TRBV6-1	few	CASPRPGGGTDTQYF	TGTGCCAGCCCTAGACCCGGCGGGGGGACAGATACGCAGTATTTT
.	TRBJ2-2	TRBV7-2	.	CASSLLLLGTPTGELFF	TGTGCCAGCAGCTTGCTCCTCTTAGGGACACCAACCGGGGAGCTGTTTTTT
.	TRBJ1-1	TRBV18	few	CASSEGRDTEAFF	TGTGCCAGCTCCGAGGGACGGGACACTGAAGCTTTCTTT
.	TRBJ1-1	TRBV4-1	.	CASSQDAATEAFF	TGCGCCAGCAGCCAAGATGCGGCAACTGAAGCTTTCTTT
.	TRBJ1-2	TRBV12-3/TRBV12-4	.	CASSRGGYGYTF	TGTGCCAGCAGTAGGGGTGGCTATGGCTACACCTTC
TRBD1	TRBJ2-1	TRBV11-2	once	CASNRDSGSYNEQFF	TGTGCCAGCAATAGGGACAGTGGGTCCTACAATGAGCAGTTCTTC
.	TRBJ1-2	TRBV7-2	few	CASSPGQNYGYTF	TGTGCCAGCAGCCCGGGGCAGAACTATGGCTACACCTTC
.	TRBJ2-5	TRBV7-7	few	CASSQGPRETQYF	TGTGCCAGCAGCCAGGGACCTCGGGAGACCCAGTACTTC
.	TRBJ1-5	TRBV20-1	.	CSARGDDFQPQHF	TGCAGTGCTAGAGGAGATGATTTTCAGCCCCAGCATTTT
.	TRBJ1-1	TRBV20-1	few	CSAGVLSEAFF	TGCAGTGCTGGGGTGTTGTCTGAAGCTTTCTTT
.	TRBJ1-6	TRBV7-6	.	CASGQGQSYSPLHF	TGTGCCAGCGGCCAAGGACAAAGTTACTCACCCCTCCACTTT
.	TRBJ2-7	TRBV27	.	CASSLSIGKSSYEQYF	TGTGCCAGCAGTTTATCGATAGGAAAGAGCTCCTACGAGCAGTACTTC
TRBD1	TRBJ1-1	TRBV7-3	.	CASSPEGDREAFF	TGTGCCAGCAGCCCCGAGGGGGACAGGGAAGCTTTCTTT
TRBD1	TRBJ2-2	TRBV20-1	.	CSAPRDRGYTGELFF	TGCAGTGCTCCCAGGGACAGGGGTTACACCGGGGAGCTGTTTTTT
.	TRBJ1-1	TRBV5-1	.	CASSLLFGTEAFF	TGCGCCAGCAGCTTGCTCTTCGGCACTGAAGCTTTCTTT
.	TRBJ2-5	TRBV20-1	.	CSPRGGGGLETQYF	TGCAGTCCCCGAGGGGGTGGTGGACTGGAGACCCAGTACTTC
TRBD1	TRBJ2-7	TRBV10-3	.	CAITRDGDRDYEQYF	TGTGCCATCACTCGGGACGGGGACAGGGATTACGAGCAGTACTTC
.	TRBJ2-3	TRBV10-2	.	CASRDLGSDTQYF	TGCGCCAGCAGGGATCTAGGCTCAGATACGCAGTATTTT
.	TRBJ2-4	TRBV30	.	CAWSVVDIQYF	TGTGCCTGGAGTGTTGTAGACATTCAGTACTTC
.	TRBJ1-2	TRBV15	few	CATNRELRDGYTF	TGTGCCACCAACCGAGAACTACGGGATGGCTACACCTTC
.	TRBJ1-5	TRBV12-3/TRBV12-4	.	CASSPTASNQPQHF	TGTGCCAGCAGTCCGACAGCGAGCAATCAGCCCCAGCATTTT
.	TRBJ1-1	TRBV12-3/TRBV12-4	.	CASSLRNTEAFF	TGTGCCAGCAGTTTAAGGAACACTGAAGCTTTCTTT
.	TRBJ1-1	TRBV25-1	few	CASSVTTEAFF	TGTGCCAGCAGCGTAACCACTGAAGCTTTCTTT
.	TRBJ1-6	TRBV27	.	CASTGQYNSPLHF	TGTGCCAGCACAGGGCAGTATAATTCACCCCTCCACTTT
TRBD2	TRBJ2-3	TRBV2	.	CATVLAGVTDTQYF	TGTGCCACCGTCCTAGCGGGCGTCACAGATACGCAGTATTTT
.	TRBJ2-3	TRBV27	.	CASSLLGSVTDTDTQYF	TGTGCCAGCAGTTTATTAGGGTCGGTGACGGACACAGATACGCAGTATTTT
.	TRBJ1-5	TRBV27	once	CASRSLGSGDQPQHF	TGTGCCAGCAGGTCTCTAGGGTCTGGGGATCAGCCCCAGCATTTT
.	TRBJ1-5	TRBV10-3	.	CAISEGRDSQPQHF	TGTGCCATCAGTGAGGGAAGGGATTCTCAGCCCCAGCATTTT
.	TRBJ2-5	TRBV20-1	few	CSASPGWETQYF	TGCAGTGCTAGCCCAGGGTGGGAGACCCAGTACTTC
TRBD1	TRBJ1-2	TRBV6-4	once	CASSDSDRGGYTF	TGTGCCAGCAGTGACTCGGACAGGGGTGGCTACACCTTC
TRBD2	TRBJ2-3	TRBV4-2	.	CASSQAIAGGPDTQYF	TGTGCCAGCAGCCAGGCTATAGCGGGGGGGCCAGATACGCAGTATTTT
.	TRBJ1-2	TRBV18	once	CASSPGPDRPYGYTF	TGTGCCAGCTCACCAGGGCCGGATAGGCCTTATGGCTACACCTTC
TRBD1	TRBJ2-5	TRBV10-1	few	CASSVAGGTQYF	TGCGCCAGCAGTGTTGCAGGGGGGACCCAGTACTTC
TRBD1	TRBJ2-7	TRBV27	.	CASSWDSRTYEQYF	TGTGCCAGCAGTTGGGACAGCAGGACCTACGAGCAGTACTTC
.	TRBJ1-2	TRBV6-5	.	CASSYSEGDRSF	TGTGCCAGCAGTTACTCGGAGGGCGACAGGTCGTTC